A single sample is the source of the 27 T cell receptor beta chains below, sequenced in a study of T-cell reconstitution after alpha-beta-depleted transplantation in children. The library targeted TCRbeta and was prepared with unique molecular identifiers. TCRdb processed the PCR reads anew with MiXCR; each CDR3 protein has one entry. Of about 540,000 distinct CDR3 sequences in the sample, approximately 16% are singletons; the top ten hold roughly 3.3%. Specimen: PBMCs from the stem cell graft donor, collected from the stem cell graft. These receptors all come from a human donor who donated a stem cell graft to a child with acute lymphoblastic leukemia.

CDR3 nucleotides: TGCAGTGCTAGGTGGGGATGGAGCGGGCGCCGTGTTACGCAGTATTTT. It yields the protein CSARWGWSGRRVTQYF. The chain combines TRBV20-1 with TRBJ2-3; TRBD2 is a possible D gene (6 bases). This CDR3 is built from 16 residues. V was trimmed by 3 bases and J by 8 bases, leaving 24 bases between them. Looked up from germline, CDR1 is DFQATT and CDR2 is SNEGSKA (reference sequence).

This clonotype was recorded many times. The CDR3 DNA sequence: TGCGCCAGCAGGGGAACAGGGGCCGGGGAGCTGTTTTTT. Residues: CASRGTGAGELFF. The chain recombines TRBV4-1 with TRBJ2-2, with TRBD1 matching 7 bases. After removal of 6 bases from V and 6 bases from J, the junction contained 4 bases not matched to a gene. The CDR3 covers 13 residues. CDR1 is MGHRA, CDR2 YSYEKL, per germline.

The chain has TRBV7-6 and TRBJ2-7; 8 nucleotides line up with TRBD2. Trimming cost V 3 bases and J 1 base; bases outside gene matches: 5. Germline values: CDR1 SGHVS, CDR2 FNYEAQ. This CDR3 contains 15 residues. The CDR3 nucleotides are TGTGCCAGCAGCTTGGCGGCTAGCGGGTCCTACGAGCAGTACTTC. Translating gives CASSLAASGSYEQYF.

The chain carries TRBV7-9 and TRBJ2-1; no reliable D call. V was shortened by 5 bases and J by 15 bases, with 14 bases between the two germline ends. Germline CDR1 and CDR2: SEHNR and FQNEAQ (reference sequence). The CDR3 consists of 11 residues. The CDR3 sequence: CASSQGPGPFF. The DNA of the CDR3 is TGTGCCAGCAGCCAAGGGCCGGGTCCGTTCTTC.

This clonotype has only a few counts. The chain combines TRBV5-6 with TRBJ2-1; D not certain. CDR3 length equals 12 residues. From germline, CDR1 is SGHDT and CDR2 YYEEEE. The V and J ends lost 4 bases and 8 bases respectively, with 10 bases between them. The CDR3 bases are TGTGCCAGCAGCCCGTCGAGTTATGAGCAGTTCTTC. Translated: CASSPSSYEQFF.

This chain connects TRBV7-2 to TRBJ1-5; D might be TRBD1 (5 bases). From germline, CDR1 is SGHTA and CDR2 FQGNSA. V was cut by 5 bases and J by 1 base, with 15 bases left in between. The CDR3 extends over 16 amino acids. CDR3: CASSPEGRVSNQPQHF. CDR3 DNA sequence: TGTGCCAGCAGCCCCGAGGGGCGTGTAAGCAATCAGCCCCAGCATTTT.

J is TRBJ2-3 and V is TRBV7-2; 7 nucleotides match TRBD2. The CDR3 sequence is 16 residues long. Germline values: CDR1 SGHTA, CDR2 FQGNSA. The J segment lost 6 bases and the V segment lost 3 bases, leaving 12 bases of the junction unmatched. The CDR3 DNA follows: TGTGCCAGCAGCTTGGGTAGCGGGTACCCCCACGATACGCAGTATTTT. Residues: CASSLGSGYPHDTQYF.

The V gene is TRBV20-1, the J gene TRBJ2-2; D perhaps matches TRBD2 (6 bases). Germline values: CDR1 DFQATT, CDR2 SNEGSKA (reference sequence). Trimming took 1 base from V and 5 from J, leaving 14 bases between them. CDR3 length: 15 amino acids. DNA for the CDR3: TGCAGTGCTAGAGTTTCGGGAGCGGAAACCGGGGAGCTGTTTTTT. This codes for CSARVSGAETGELFF.

Regarding this clonotype: One junction end disagrees with the germline gene, perhaps due to a read error. The genes are TRBV12-3 or TRBV12-4 and TRBJ1-1; the D is unclear. The CDR3 is made up of 14 amino acids. CDR3: CASSLVRVKTEAFF. CDR3 DNA sequence: TGTGCCAGCAGTTTGGTTAGGGTGAAGACTGAAGCTTTCTTT.

This chain joins TRBV12-3 or TRBV12-4 and TRBJ1-4; 11 bases are a match to TRBD1. CDR3 size: 15 residues. Trimming at V came to 3 bases and at J to 7 bases, leaving 4 bases not matched to a gene. Here the CDR3 DNA reads TGTGCCAGCAGTTTTAATGGACAGGGGGCTGAAAAACTGTTTTTT. This gives the protein CASSFNGQGAEKLFF.

This clonotype appeared a few times. The chain carries TRBV12-3 or TRBV12-4 and TRBJ2-7; TRBD2 matches 7 bases. J was trimmed by 6 bases and V by 6 bases; bases with no gene match: 11. There are 14 residues in the CDR3. The CDR3 here is CASSPGTTSAEQYF. Here the CDR3 DNA reads TGTGCCAGCAGCCCCGGGACTACAAGCGCCGAGCAGTACTTC.

The J gene is TRBJ1-3, the V gene TRBV7-8; a weak D match, TRBD1 (6 bases). Germline CDR1 SGHVS, CDR2 FQNEAQ. Trimming took 4 bases from V and 3 from J, leaving 19 bases between them. The CDR3 totals 17 residues. CDR3 sequence (DNA): TGTGCCAGCAGCTCCCTCCTACAGGGCGGTGTTGGAAACACCATATATTTT. Translated: CASSSLLQGGVGNTIYF.

Turning to this clonotype: A junction boundary mismatches the germline segment, possibly from a read error. The rearrangement joins TRBV5-1 to TRBJ1-1; 8 nucleotides line up with TRBD1. The germline gives CDR1 SGHRS, CDR2 YFSETQ. This CDR3 region has 14 residues. For the CDR3, the DNA is TGTGCCAGCAGCTTACAGGGGGAGGGCACTGAAGCTTTCTTT. As protein: CASSLQGEGTEAFF. Full variable domain (rest looked up from reference TRBV5-1 and TRBJ1-1): KAGVTQTPRYLIKTRGQQVTLSCSPISGHRSVSWYQQTPGQGLQFLFEYFSETQRNKGNFPGRFSGRQFSNSRSEMNVSTLELGDSALYLCASSLQGEGTEAFFGQGTRLTVV.

The V call is TRBV5-1, the J call TRBJ1-1; D uncertain. Deletions cut 6 bases from V and 0 bases from J, with 9 bases between. This CDR3 spans 13 amino acids. The germline V gene encodes CDR1 SGHRS and CDR2 YFSETQ. This chain's CDR3 is CASNQALNTEAFF. DNA for the CDR3: TGCGCCAGCAACCAGGCGCTGAACACTGAAGCTTTCTTT.

The V and J genes are TRBV9 and TRBJ2-7; 9 nucleotides align to TRBD1. V shed 3 bases, J shed 4 bases, and the junction held 5 bases outside the gene matches. CDR1 is SGDLS, CDR2 YYNGEE, per germline. The CDR3 has 14 amino acids. For the CDR3, the DNA is TGTGCCAGCAGCGCCACTGGACAGGGGTACGAGCAGTACTTC. Translation gives CASSATGQGYEQYF. The whole variable domain, filled in from reference TRBV9 and TRBJ2-7, reads DSGVTQTPKHLITATGQRVTLRCSPRSGDLSVYWYQQSLDQGLQFLIQYYNGEERAKGNILERFSAQQFPDLHSELNLSSLELGDSALYFCASSATGQGYEQYFGPGTRLTVT.

V usage is TRBV5-1 and J usage is TRBJ1-1; the D gene is possibly TRBD1 (5 bases). Trimming removed 3 bases from V and 4 bases from J, with 13 bases in between. From germline, CDR1 is SGHRS and CDR2 YFSETQ. This CDR3 contains 14 residues. The CDR3 loop is CASSSGTEGTEAFF. CDR3 coding DNA: TGCGCCAGCAGCTCAGGGACTGAGGGCACTGAAGCTTTCTTT.

This rearrangement joins TRBV15 to TRBJ2-3, with 12 positions matching TRBD2. Germline values: CDR1 LNHNV, CDR2 YYDKDF (reference sequence). The CDR3 has 15 amino acids. Trimming cost V 5 bases and J 7 bases; bases outside gene matches: 7. The CDR3 sequence is CATSGPGTSGYTQYF. The DNA for the CDR3 is TGTGCCACCAGCGGACCCGGGACTAGCGGGTATACGCAGTATTTT.

The V and J genes are TRBV27 and TRBJ2-7; D call uncertain. Deletions cut 6 bases from V and 0 bases from J, with 12 bases between. The CDR3 length is 14 residues. Germline CDR1 MNHEY, CDR2 SMNVEV (reference sequence). For the CDR3, the DNA is TGTGCCAGCAGCACTCCGGCAGACTCCTACGAGCAGTACTTC. Translated, it gives CASSTPADSYEQYF.

This clonotype was detected once. The V gene is TRBV6-1, the J gene TRBJ1-2; possible D gene TRBD1, 6 bases. CDR3 length: 16 amino acids. Trimming stripped 6 bases from V and 1 base from J, with 18 bases between. Germline V gene sequence: CDR1 MNHNS, CDR2 SASEGT. The CDR3 DNA is TGTGCCAGCAGGGGGGGTAACAGGGACCTTAACTATGGCTACACCTTC. Its protein is CASRGGNRDLNYGYTF.

CDR3 DNA sequence: TGTGCCTGGACAGGGGGGGTACACAATGAGCAGTTCTTC. Translating it yields CAWTGGVHNEQFF. This chain connects TRBV30 to TRBJ2-1; D may be TRBD1 or TRBD2 (7 bases each). This CDR3 is 13 amino acids long. V was pared by 4 bases and J by 5 bases, with 12 bases between. CDR1 and CDR2 from the germline V gene are GTSNPN and SVGIG (reference sequence).

This chain links TRBV19 with TRBJ2-7, with 7 bases matching TRBD2. The junction had 7 bases not matched to a gene; V was cut back by 3 bases and J by 2 bases. Germline V gene data show CDR1 as LNHDA and CDR2 as SQIVND (reference sequence). The CDR3 length is 15 residues. CDR3 sequence reads: CASSIGGTGAYEQYF. Here the CDR3 DNA reads TGTGCCAGTAGTATCGGGGGGACGGGGGCCTACGAGCAGTACTTC.

This CDR3 reads CASSPLGHETQYF. For the CDR3, the DNA is TGTGCCAGCAGCCCACTCGGTCACGAGACCCAGTACTTC. The V call is TRBV6-1, the J call TRBJ2-5, with D hard to call. Germline V gene data show CDR1 as MNHNS and CDR2 as SASEGT. V was shortened by 6 bases and J by 5 bases, with 13 bases between the two germline ends. The length of the CDR3 is 13 residues.

The sample holds a few counts of this clonotype. The chain carries TRBV5-1 and TRBJ2-4; a possible D gene is TRBD1 (6 bases). The CDR3 is 16 amino acids. V lost 4 bases to trimming and J lost 0 bases, with 14 bases between them. CDR1 is SGHRS and CDR2 is YFSETQ in the germline V gene. CDR3 amino acids: CASSTGHDLAKNIQYF. The CDR3 DNA is TGCGCCAGCAGCACGGGACACGACTTAGCCAAAAACATTCAGTACTTC.

In its sample, this clonotype was seen many times. The chain is built from TRBV28 and TRBJ2-4; 13 nucleotides line up with TRBD2. The CDR3 contains 20 residues. V lost 2 bases to trimming and J lost 0 bases; unmatched junction nucleotides: 10. Germline V CDR1 and CDR2: MDHEN, SYDVKM. This CDR3 is CASSLVSTSGRNLAKNIQYF. CDR3 DNA: TGTGCCAGCAGTTTAGTATCGACTAGCGGGAGGAACCTAGCCAAAAACATTCAGTACTTC. Based on the CDR3 plus reference TRBV28 and TRBJ2-4, the full variable domain is DVKVTQSSRYLVKRTGEKVFLECVQDMDHENMFWYRQDPGLGLRLIYFSYDVKMKEKGDIPEGYSVSREKKERFSLILESASTNQTSMYLCASSLVSTSGRNLAKNIQYFGAGTRLSVL.

The chain uses TRBV28 and TRBJ2-7; tentative D call: TRBD2 (6 bases). Germline lookup yields CDR1 MDHEN and CDR2 SYDVKM. The CDR3 sequence is 14 residues long. The V end lost 8 bases, the J end lost 6 bases, and 20 bases lay between the germline ends. The CDR3 nucleotides read TGTGCCAGCGGTCCAGGGAGGATCCTACTCGAGCAGTACTTC. Protein sequence: CASGPGRILLEQYF.

A remark on this clonotype: Compared with germline, one end of the junction differs, possibly owing to a read error. The genes are TRBV20-1 and TRBJ2-6, with D possibly being TRBD1 (5 bases). In germline, CDR1 is DFQATT, CDR2 SNEGSKA (reference sequence). The length of the CDR3 is 17 residues. DNA for the CDR3: TGCTGTGCTTACCGACAGCTCACGAGCTCTGGGGCCAACGTCCTGACTTTC. Its translation: CCAYRQLTSSGANVLTF.

V gene TRBV7-6 combines with J gene TRBJ1-2, with TRBD1 matching 9 bases. Germline values: CDR1 SGHVS, CDR2 FNYEAQ. V shed 1 base, J shed 6 bases, and the junction held 9 bases outside the gene matches. The CDR3 is 16 amino acids. DNA of the CDR3: TGTGCCAGCAGCTTAGGAACACAGGGGGCGAGAGATGGCTACACCTTC. Encoded protein: CASSLGTQGARDGYTF.